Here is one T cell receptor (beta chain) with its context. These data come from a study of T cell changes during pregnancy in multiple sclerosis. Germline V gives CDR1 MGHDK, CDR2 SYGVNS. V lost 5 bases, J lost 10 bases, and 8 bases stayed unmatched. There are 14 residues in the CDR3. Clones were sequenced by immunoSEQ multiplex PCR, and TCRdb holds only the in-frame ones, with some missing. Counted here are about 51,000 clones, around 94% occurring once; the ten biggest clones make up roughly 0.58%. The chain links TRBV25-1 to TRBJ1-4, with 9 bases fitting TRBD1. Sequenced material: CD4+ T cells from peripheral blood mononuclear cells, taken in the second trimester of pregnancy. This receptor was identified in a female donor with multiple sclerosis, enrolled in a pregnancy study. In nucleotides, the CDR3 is TGTGCCAGCAGTTCAAGACAGGGGGGAGGAAAACTGTTTTTT. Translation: CASSSRQGGGKLFF. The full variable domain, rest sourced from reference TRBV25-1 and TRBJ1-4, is EADIYQTPRYLVIGTGKKITLECSQTMGHDKMYWYQQDPGMELHLIHYSYGVNSTEKGDLSSESTVSRIRTEHFPLTLESARPSHTSQYLCASSSRQGGGKLFFGSGTQLSVL.